The T cell receptor (beta chain) under discussion was sequenced for a study of shared clonotypes between healthy human individuals. V was clipped by 0 bases and J by 2 bases, with 12 bases between them. The CDR3 totals 17 residues. The germline CDR1 and CDR2 sequences are SGHRS and YFSETQ. Using ten immunoSEQ deep assay plates, investigators sequenced unsorted PBMC DNA. The method was immunoSEQ multiplex PCR; TCRdb's version includes in-frame clones alone and lacks a portion of them. Here the sample spans about 450,000 clones, less than 80% being singletons. Sequences were obtained from PBMCs. The TCR sequence derives from a woman aged 40 to 50 in good health. Some clones in this sample may be carry-over from other donors' samples. The chain uses TRBV5-1 and TRBJ2-6; unclear D gene. CDR3: CASSLAQVLTGANVLTF. CDR3 sequence (DNA): TGCGCCAGCAGCTTGGCCCAGGTCCTCACTGGGGCCAACGTCCTGACTTTC.